This T cell receptor beta chain was sequenced during a study of cytotoxic CD8 clonotypes in ibrutinib-treated CLL. Profiled with immunoSEQ multiplex PCR; TCRdb holds only in-frame clones, not every one. Of over 150,000 clones in the sample, around 72% are singletons; the top ten hold around 15%. From germline, CDR1 is SNHLY and CDR2 FYNNEI. V lost 3 bases, J lost 0 bases, and 12 bases lay in between. The CDR3 is 15 residues long. The rearrangement uses TRBV2 and TRBJ2-7, with a tentative D call TRBD1 (6 bases). This receptor was taken from a human donor with chronic lymphocytic leukemia. Sequencing was performed on PBMCs, taken after 24 months of ibrutinib treatment. CDR3 DNA sequence: TGTGCCAGCAGTGAGTTCACAGGGCACTCCTACGAGCAGTACTTC. As protein: CASSEFTGHSYEQYF.